This T cell receptor (beta chain) is from a study of blood T cell repertoires in COVID-19. Looking at the study overall: From the United States, Italy and Spain came samples of acute and convalescent COVID-19. From T cells, B-cell-depleted T cells, or PBMCs came the material, which was cDNA or gDNA.

Original handling: Estimation of nucleated cell counts was performed using reference gene primer amplification. This table comes from immunoSEQ multiplex PCR, and its TCRdb copy is limited to in-frame clones, with some not included. That table is the source of V, J and clone size, and D and trimming were worked out from the DNA. The repertoire includes a few hundred thousand clones, 80% to 90% of them detected once, and 4.2% sits in the top ten. This CDR3 region has 13 residues. The V gene lost 1 base and the J gene lost 10 bases, with 13 bases spanning the gap. The V gene's germline CDR1 is SEHNR and CDR2 FQNEAQ (reference sequence).

This TCR came from a man in his sixties with acute or convalescent COVID-19. The gene calls are TRBV7-9 and TRBJ1-1; D is undetermined. Sequenced sample: peripheral blood. This chain's CDR3 is CASSLDPPGRAFF. Here the CDR3 DNA reads TGTGCCAGCAGCTTAGATCCACCGGGGAGAGCTTTCTTT.